This T cell receptor beta chain was documented in a study of OX40 agonist ivuxolimab in advanced cancers. For the study in its entirety: Ivuxolimab was an agonistic, fully human IgG2 monoclonal antibody directed against OX40 (CD134), a costimulatory receptor. Among the approximately 50 dose-escalation patients, about 19 had hepatocellular carcinoma, approximately 15 melanoma, 9 renal cell carcinoma and 9 head and neck cancer. Intravenous ivuxolimab was administered to patients every 2 weeks at six dose levels: 0.01, 0.1, 0.3, 1.5, 3 and 10 mg/kg. In the dose-escalation cohort, around four fifths of patients were male, and the mean age was approximately 64 years, with a range of 23 to 79. The paper covers the monotherapy dose-escalation part of the phase I ivuxolimab trial, which included N ≈ 57 patients. Peripheral TCRbeta sequencing was intended to test whether TCR sequence diversity was altered and clonal T-cell expansion was caused by ivuxolimab. Patients were allowed to have had prior anti-PD-1, anti-PD-L1 or anti-CTLA-4 therapy, and around 40% of the dose-escalation patients had previously received checkpoint inhibitors. Partial responses occurred in three dose-escalation patients: two with cutaneous melanoma and one with hepatocellular carcinoma. Study-wide conclusions, independent of this receptor: Low levels of normalized T-cell clonal expansion were also seen in some patients who did not respond. After ivuxolimab, expanded clones were on average more numerous among CD8+ T cells than among CD4+ T cells. In the 0.1-3.0 mg/kg groups, partial responders had among the lowest normalized peripheral clonal expansion, particularly in CD8+ T cells. Clonal expansion of both CD4+ and CD8+ blood T cells was observed from baseline to week 6 at doses 0.1 to 3.0 mg/kg. The antigen specificity of the peripheral T cells that underwent clonal expansion was not determined.

This clone was seen only a few times. The antigen it binds to is not known. The sample holds no much larger clone one base away, and base qualities are not on file. The trial excluded patients who had a history of autoimmune disease or were on systemic immunosuppression. Peripheral blood for TCR sequencing was collected from all dose cohorts at baseline, on cycle 4 day 1, and on cycle 7 day 1. Samples were obtained from an open-label, multicenter, first-in-human phase I dose-escalation trial of ivuxolimab. The trial enrolled adults with locally advanced or metastatic head and neck squamous cell, hepatocellular, melanoma or renal cell carcinoma. Before TCR sequencing, CD4+ T cells and CD8+ T cells were sorted from peripheral blood as separate populations. Genomic DNA was isolated from the sorted cells so that the TCRbeta CDR3 region could be sequenced. The immunoSEQ Assay was used to sequence the TCRbeta CDR3 regions. TCRdb provides this immuneACCESS table in a form limited to in-frame rearrangements. Some clones are lacking; in checked studies, under half of them reflect an unresolved V gene, and why the rest are absent is not known. The sample table holds tens of thousands of clones, of which around 94% were seen once. Of the sample, more than 9.5% falls within the top ten clones.

Its CDR3 holds 13 amino acids, cysteine through phenylalanine. Only the CDR3 portion is preserved as DNA: 39 bases, with reading frame beginning at the first base. As encoded in the germline V gene (reference sequence), CDR1 is LNHDA while CDR2 is SQIVND. Here V drops 4 bases and J drops 4 bases, and the junction holds 4 bases not matched to any gene. This sequence was found in an adult with an advanced solid tumor such as melanoma, head and neck, liver or kidney cancer. The material sequenced was CD4+ or CD8+ T cells sorted from blood, taken in a trial of the OX40 agonist ivuxolimab. Rearrangement joined TRBV19 to TRBJ2-7; TRBD2 lines up with 7 middle nucleotides. CDR3 region: CASSTTGGYEQYF. The nucleotide sequence reads as follows: TGTGCCAGTAGTACAACGGGAGGATACGAGCAGTACTTC. The entire variable domain, with the stretches around the CDR3 drawn from the reference TRBV19 and TRBJ2-7 proteins, is DGGITQSPKYLFRKEGQNVTLSCEQNLNHDAMYWYRQDPGQGLRLIYYSQIVNDFQKGDIAEGYSVSREKKESFPLTVTSAQKNPTAFYLCASSTTGGYEQYFGPGTRLTVT.